The 26 T cell receptor beta chains below come from one sample, sequenced in a study of cytomegalovirus exposure and HLA in healthy donors. TCRdb's copy holds only in-frame clones and misses some; the assay was immunoSEQ multiplex PCR. The table has more than 250,000 clones, around 86% seen once. The sample comprised PBMCs. These receptors came from a woman aged 18-29 years in good health and CMV-seronegative.

The sample holds one count of this clone. The gene calls are TRBV2 and TRBJ1-1, with 7 nucleotides matching TRBD1. The CDR3 extends over 13 amino acids. In germline, CDR1 is SNHLY, CDR2 FYNNEI. J gave up 1 base and V 10 bases, and 6 bases lay outside the gene matches. The CDR3 nucleotides are TGTGCCACAGAACAGGGGTGGAACACTGAAGCTTTCTTT. Its translation: CATEQGWNTEAFF.

This chain joins TRBV18 and TRBJ1-5; D gene uncertain. CDR1 and CDR2 (germline): KGHSH, LQKENI. V dropped 2 bases and J dropped 6 bases, with 11 bases sitting between them. This CDR3 has 14 amino acids. The DNA for the CDR3 is TGTGCCAGCTCACCAATCGCGGAAGGTCAGCCCCAGCATTTT. Translating it yields CASSPIAEGQPQHF.

The chain recombines TRBV4-1 with TRBJ2-3, with D perhaps TRBD1 (7 bases). The V end lost 0 bases, the J end lost 5 bases, and 15 bases lay between the germline ends. Germline V CDR1 and CDR2: MGHRA, YSYEKL. CDR3 length: 16 residues. Here the CDR3 DNA reads TGCGCCAGCAGCCAAGATCGCGGAGGGGGCGGAGATACGCAGTATTTT. Encoded protein: CASSQDRGGGGDTQYF.

This chain connects TRBV28 to TRBJ1-5; the D is unclear. V gave up 10 bases and J gave up 2 bases, with 9 bases separating them. CDR1 is MDHEN, CDR2 SYDVKM, per germline. CDR3 length: 12 amino acids. The CDR3 is CATSPGNQPQHF. CDR3 nucleotides: TGTGCCACTTCCCCGGGCAATCAGCCCCAGCATTTT.

This clone was picked up a small number of times. This sequence joins TRBV28 and TRBJ1-1, with D hard to call. This CDR3 comprises 16 residues. In germline, CDR1 is MDHEN, CDR2 SYDVKM. V lost 2 bases to trimming and J lost 2 bases, with 15 bases between them. CDR3 amino acids: CASSLLPRQANTEAFF. The CDR3 coding sequence is TGTGCCAGCAGTTTACTCCCCAGGCAGGCCAACACTGAAGCTTTCTTT. The whole variable domain, filled in from reference TRBV28 and TRBJ1-1, reads DVKVTQSSRYLVKRTGEKVFLECVQDMDHENMFWYRQDPGLGLRLIYFSYDVKMKEKGDIPEGYSVSREKKERFSLILESASTNQTSMYLCASSLLPRQANTEAFFGQGTRLTVV.

This chain uses TRBV9 with TRBJ2-5; TRBD2 aligns across 8 bases. Trimming cost V 4 bases and J 2 bases; bases outside gene matches: 13. CDR1 and CDR2 (germline): SGDLS, YYNGEE. The CDR3 totals 17 residues. The CDR3 loop is CASSPEGGVAGQETQYF. The DNA for the CDR3 is TGTGCCAGCAGCCCAGAGGGCGGGGTAGCGGGGCAAGAGACCCAGTACTTC.

This chain uses TRBV2 with TRBJ1-2; tentatively, D is TRBD1 (5 bases). The CDR3 sequence is 13 residues long. Germline CDR1 SNHLY, CDR2 FYNNEI. Deletions cut 3 bases from V and 3 bases from J, with 8 bases between. In DNA, the CDR3 is TGTGCCAGCAGTGAGGGGCAGGACTATGGCTACACCTTC. Its translation: CASSEGQDYGYTF.

V usage is TRBV4-3 and J usage is TRBJ2-1; D is perhaps TRBD2 (6 bases). Germline loops: CDR1 LGHNA, CDR2 YSLEER. Trimming stripped 6 bases from V and 7 bases from J, with 16 bases between. CDR3 size: 14 residues. This CDR3 reads CASSLGGAGNEQFF. The CDR3 DNA reads as TGCGCCAGCAGTCTCGGAGGGGCTGGGAATGAGCAGTTCTTC.

The chain has TRBV6-1 and TRBJ2-5; the match to TRBD1 covers 8 bases. The CDR3 extends over 13 amino acids. Per germline, CDR1 MNHNS and CDR2 SASEGT. V shed 6 bases and J 2 bases; nucleotides not matched to a gene: 2. The CDR3 reads CASRDRAQETQYF. CDR3 nucleotide sequence: TGTGCCAGCAGGGACAGGGCACAAGAGACCCAGTACTTC.

The rearrangement links TRBV7-9 to TRBJ2-1; D is unclear. V gave up 6 bases and J gave up 6 bases, with 6 bases separating them. This CDR3 spans 11 amino acids. CDR1 and CDR2 from the germline V gene are SEHNR and FQNEAQ (reference sequence). CDR3 sequence reads: CASSHSNEQFF. The CDR3 coding sequence is TGTGCCAGCAGTCACAGCAATGAGCAGTTCTTC.

The chain carries TRBV18 and TRBJ2-1, with TRBD1 as a possible D gene (6 bases). There are 14 residues in the CDR3. V lost 5 bases and J 4 bases, leaving 12 bases between the germline ends. Germline V gene data show CDR1 as KGHSH and CDR2 as LQKENI. The CDR3 DNA reads as TGTGCCAGCTCAAGCCGGGACACTTACAATGAGCAGTTCTTC. It yields the protein CASSSRDTYNEQFF.

V and J are TRBV9 and TRBJ1-2; 7 positions match TRBD1. The V segment lost 6 bases and the J segment 5 bases; nucleotides outside the gene matches: 13. Germline CDR1 reads SGDLS; CDR2 reads YYNGEE. The CDR3 consists of 15 residues. Here the CDR3 reads CASNKQGSGSYGYTF. The DNA of the CDR3 is TGTGCCAGCAACAAACAGGGGTCGGGGTCGTATGGCTACACCTTC.

The V call is TRBV27, the J call TRBJ2-7; the D gene is possibly TRBD1 (5 bases). Germline V gene sequence: CDR1 MNHEY, CDR2 SMNVEV (reference sequence). V was clipped by 5 bases and J by 0 bases, with 11 bases between them. The CDR3 is 14 amino acids. DNA of the CDR3: TGTGCCAGCAGTAGGGGTCAGAGCTCCTACGAGCAGTACTTC. This codes for CASSRGQSSYEQYF.

This clone was observed a few times. V usage is TRBV7-6 and J usage is TRBJ2-5; D tentatively fits TRBD1 or TRBD2 (5 bases each). V lost 5 bases and J lost 1, with 14 bases in between. Germline loops: CDR1 SGHVS, CDR2 FNYEAQ. This CDR3 contains 15 residues. CDR3 sequence reads: CASSLGAGSQETQYF. The CDR3 bases are TGTGCCAGCAGCCTAGGGGCGGGCAGCCAAGAGACCCAGTACTTC.

V is TRBV6-1 and J is TRBJ2-7, with D possibly being TRBD1 (5 bases). CDR3 length: 11 residues. Germline V gives CDR1 MNHNS, CDR2 SASEGT. The V gene lost 4 bases and the J gene lost 12 bases, with 13 bases spanning the gap. CDR3 DNA: TGTGCCAGCAGTGTTCTCAGGGCATCGTACTTC. Its translation: CASSVLRASYF.

V is TRBV6-4 and J is TRBJ2-1, with 10 positions matching TRBD2. The CDR3 consists of 14 residues. Germline V gene sequence: CDR1 MRHNA, CDR2 SNTAGT. Losses at the gene ends were 2 bases for V and 5 bases for J; bases not matched to a gene: 0. CDR3 sequence (DNA): TGTGCCAGCAGTGACACTAGCGGGAACAATGAGCAGTTCTTC. This codes for CASSDTSGNNEQFF.

This chain connects TRBV15 to TRBJ2-1; perhaps TRBD2 as D (5 bases). Germline CDR1 is LNHNV and CDR2 is YYDKDF (reference sequence). V was pared by 8 bases and J by 5 bases, with 13 bases between. The CDR3 contains 13 residues. The CDR3 region is CATRKDWDNEQFF. CDR3 nucleotides: TGTGCCACCCGAAAGGACTGGGACAATGAGCAGTTCTTC.

The chain joins TRBV2 to TRBJ2-1, with 10 bases matching TRBD2. CDR1 is SNHLY and CDR2 is FYNNEI in the germline V gene. The CDR3 has 15 residues. Trimming cost V 6 bases and J 9 bases; bases outside gene matches: 11. As DNA, the CDR3 is TGTGCCAGCAGCGGGGGGCTAGCGGGAGTTATTGAGCAGTTCTTC. Protein: CASSGGLAGVIEQFF.

The chain joins TRBV7-9 to TRBJ2-3; 13 nucleotides align to TRBD2. CDR1 is SEHNR and CDR2 is FQNEAQ in the germline V gene (reference sequence). The CDR3 totals 16 residues. With V trimmed by 5 bases and J by 6 bases, 8 bases remained unmatched. This CDR3 reads CASSRGLAGDRDTQYF. Written as DNA, the CDR3 is TGTGCCAGCAGCCGTGGACTAGCGGGAGACAGGGATACGCAGTATTTT.

The gene calls are TRBV6-5 and TRBJ2-7; perhaps TRBD2 as D (6 bases). The CDR3 runs 14 residues. With 5 bases removed from V and 2 bases from J, the gap between germline ends came to 13 bases. Germline CDR1 and CDR2: MNHEY and SVGAGI. CDR3 DNA: TGTGCCAGCAGTAGAAGCGGGCAGACCTACGAGCAGTACTTC. Residues: CASSRSGQTYEQYF.

The DNA for the CDR3 is TGTGCCAGTAGTATGGGGCTACCGCGTGTCCAGATCTACGAGCAGTACTTC. It specifies CASSMGLPRVQIYEQYF. This chain uses TRBV19 with TRBJ2-7, with D perhaps matching TRBD1 (5 bases). This CDR3 comprises 17 residues. Between the trimmed V and J ends, which lost 3 bases and 3 bases, there was a span of 21 bases. Germline-derived CDR1 and CDR2 are LNHDA and SQIVND (reference sequence).

J is TRBJ2-5 and V is TRBV5-1; unclear D gene. V was pared by 0 bases and J by 4 bases, with 10 bases between. The CDR3 spans 14 residues. Germline V gene lookup returns CDR1 SGHRS and CDR2 YFSETQ. Here the CDR3 DNA reads TGCGCCAGCAGCTTGGGCCCCTCGGGAGAGACCCAGTACTTC. It translates to CASSLGPSGETQYF.

CDR3 bases: TGTGCCAGCAGACTCACGGGACTAGCGGGAATCCATGAGCAGTTCTTC. The encoded protein is CASRLTGLAGIHEQFF. The chain employs TRBV28 and TRBJ2-1; 13 nucleotides match TRBD2. The CDR3 sequence is 16 residues long. V was pared by 6 bases and J by 8 bases, with 10 bases of the junction left unmatched. Germline lookup yields CDR1 MDHEN and CDR2 SYDVKM.

V and J are TRBV2 and TRBJ2-1; 9 positions agree with TRBD2. With 6 bases clipped from V and 2 bases from J, the junction kept 8 bases outside the gene matches. Germline lookup yields CDR1 SNHLY and CDR2 FYNNEI. This CDR3 comprises 16 residues. The CDR3 DNA reads TGTGCCAGCAGACTCTTAGCGGGAGCTACCTACAATGAGCAGTTCTTC. The encoded protein is CASRLLAGATYNEQFF.

In nucleotides, the CDR3 is TGTGCCAGCAGTTTCTCGTCGGCAGGCGTCCGGCCCCAGCATTTT. It translates to CASSFSSAGVRPQHF. The V gene is TRBV27, the J gene TRBJ1-5, with D uncertain. Trimming took 3 bases from V and 9 from J, leaving 18 bases between them. The CDR3 is made up of 15 amino acids. Per germline, CDR1 MNHEY and CDR2 SMNVEV (reference sequence).

In DNA form, the CDR3 reads TGTGCCAGCACACCGGACAGGGTCGCTGAAGCTTTCTTT. Amino acids: CASTPDRVAEAFF. J is TRBJ1-1 and V is TRBV2; 8 bases align to TRBD1. The germline gives CDR1 SNHLY, CDR2 FYNNEI. This CDR3 region has 13 residues. Trimming cost V 7 bases and J 6 bases; bases outside gene matches: 7.